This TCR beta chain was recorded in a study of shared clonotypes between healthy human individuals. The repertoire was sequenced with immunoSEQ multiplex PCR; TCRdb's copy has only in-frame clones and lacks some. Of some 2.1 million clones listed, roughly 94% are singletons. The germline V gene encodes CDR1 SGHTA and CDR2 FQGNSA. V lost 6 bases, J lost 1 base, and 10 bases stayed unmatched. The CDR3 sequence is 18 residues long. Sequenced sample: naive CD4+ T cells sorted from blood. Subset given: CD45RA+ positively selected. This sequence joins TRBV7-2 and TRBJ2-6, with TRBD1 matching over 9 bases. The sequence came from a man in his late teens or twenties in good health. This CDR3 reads CASRLLGTGISGANVLTF. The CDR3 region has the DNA TGTGCCAGCAGACTGCTGGGGACAGGGATATCTGGGGCCAACGTCCTGACTTTC. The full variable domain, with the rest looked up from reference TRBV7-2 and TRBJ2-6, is GAGVSQSPSNKVTEKGKDVELRCDPISGHTALYWYRQSLGQGLEFLIYFQGNSAPDKSGLPSDRFSAERTGGSVSTLTIQRTQQEDSAVYLCASRLLGTGISGANVLTFGAGSRLTVL.